This passage covers 15 T cell receptor beta chains from one sample sequenced in a study of early T cells in non-severe SARS-CoV-2 infection. TCRdb recomputed calls from the 5' RACE reads with MiXCR, one row per CDR3 protein. The data contain more than 35,000 distinct CDR3 sequences, about 5.3% of them singletons. The sequenced sample consisted of whole blood. The source of these receptors is an adult who was a healthcare worker with PCR-confirmed SARS-CoV-2 infection or an uninfected control (not recorded which).

This clonotype was seen more than once but under ten times. The gene calls are TRBV6-2 or TRBV6-3 and TRBJ1-5, with D perhaps TRBD1 (5 bases). The CDR3 covers 14 residues. CDR1 is MNHEY, CDR2 SVGEGT, per germline. Trimming shortened V by 0 bases and J by 7 bases, and 10 bases separated the two germline ends. The CDR3 loop is CASSYSGGYQPQHF. The CDR3 DNA reads as TGTGCCAGCAGTTACTCCGGGGGATACCAGCCCCAGCATTTT.

J is TRBJ2-7 and V is TRBV27; perhaps TRBD2 as D (6 bases). CDR3 length: 17 amino acids. CDR1 and CDR2 (germline): MNHEY, SMNVEV (reference sequence). Trimming took off 6 bases at V and 6 bases at J, with 27 bases between the two ends. CDR3 bases: TGTGCCAGCAGCCAATTGGTCGGTAGCGGTCTGGCGGGCGAGCAGTACTTC. It translates to CASSQLVGSGLAGEQYF.

In this sample, this clonotype turned up many times. This sequence joins TRBV20-1 and TRBJ2-5; D is possibly TRBD1 (5 bases). The CDR3 spans 16 residues. V was clipped by 6 bases and J by 2 bases, with 22 bases between them. Germline CDR1 DFQATT, CDR2 SNEGSKA (reference sequence). CDR3 in DNA: TGCAGTGCGACAGACGGCCTAGGGGTCTTTCAAGAGACCCAGTACTTC. The encoded protein is CSATDGLGVFQETQYF.

The gene calls are TRBV11-1 and TRBJ2-1; 8 positions agree with TRBD1. This CDR3 has 15 residues. J was trimmed by 2 bases and V by 5 bases; bases with no gene match: 5. CDR1 and CDR2 (germline): SGHAT, FQDESV (reference sequence). The CDR3 sequence: CASSQQGVAYNEQFF. The CDR3 DNA reads as TGTGCCAGCAGCCAACAGGGGGTTGCCTACAATGAGCAGTTCTTC.

J is TRBJ2-6 and V is TRBV27; perhaps TRBD2 as D (5 bases). The CDR3 loop spans 16 amino acids. The V gene lost 3 bases and the J gene lost 2 bases, with 11 bases spanning the gap. In germline, CDR1 is MNHEY, CDR2 SMNVEV (reference sequence). CDR3 sequence reads: CASSFASRAGANVLTF. CDR3 DNA sequence: TGTGCCAGCAGTTTCGCATCGCGGGCTGGGGCCAACGTCCTGACTTTC.

This clonotype was counted ten times or more. This chain links TRBV7-3 with TRBJ1-2; TRBD1 agrees at 7 bases. The junction had 6 bases not matched to a gene; V was cut back by 2 bases and J by 6 bases. The CDR3 consists of 14 residues. The germline gives CDR1 SGHTA, CDR2 FQGTGA. CDR3 amino acids: CASSLVPGGDGYTF. Written as DNA, the CDR3 is TGTGCCAGCAGCTTAGTCCCAGGGGGTGATGGCTACACCTTC.

This clonotype was seen many times. This chain joins TRBV12-3 or TRBV12-4 and TRBJ2-3; D is undetermined. The CDR3 has 13 amino acids. Trimming left V 8 bases short and J 0 bases short, with 9 bases between. The chain's CDR3 is CASHTSSTDTQYF. CDR3 DNA: TGTGCCAGCCATACATCTAGCACAGATACGCAGTATTTT.

This clonotype was counted at least ten times. This rearrangement joins TRBV12-3 or TRBV12-4 to TRBJ2-6, with 14 positions matching TRBD2. This CDR3 comprises 22 residues. Trimming removed 3 bases from V and 0 bases from J; junction bases left unmatched: 13. This CDR3 is CASSLSLRGLAGVGSGANVLTF. In nucleotides, the CDR3 is TGTGCCAGCAGTTTGTCCCTCAGGGGACTAGCGGGAGTAGGCTCTGGGGCCAACGTCCTGACTTTC.

This clonotype was counted only a few times. This chain uses TRBV7-2 with TRBJ2-1; 7 bases fit TRBD2. The CDR3 is made up of 14 amino acids. CDR1 SGHTA and CDR2 FQGNSA come from the germline V gene. The V and J ends lost 3 bases and 5 bases, in that order; junction bases with no gene match: 4. The CDR3 DNA reads TGTGCCAGCAGCTTCGGGAGGTGGAACAATGAGCAGTTCTTC. Translation: CASSFGRWNNEQFF. Using reference TRBV7-2 and TRBJ2-1 for the parts outside the CDR3, the full variable domain is GAGVSQSPSNKVTEKGKDVELRCDPISGHTALYWYRQSLGQGLEFLIYFQGNSAPDKSGLPSDRFSAERTGGSVSTLTIQRTQQEDSAVYLCASSFGRWNNEQFFGPGTRLTVL.

This chain links TRBV6-5 with TRBJ1-4, with D perhaps TRBD1 (5 bases). The CDR3 extends over 17 amino acids. The V gene's germline CDR1 is MNHEY and CDR2 SVGAGI. V lost 0 bases and J lost 3, with 14 bases in between. The chain's CDR3 is CASSYSVSTASNEKLFF. The CDR3 DNA is TGTGCCAGCAGTTACTCGGTTTCGACAGCCTCTAATGAAAAACTGTTTTTT.

This clonotype was counted many times. J is TRBJ2-6 and V is TRBV7-9; D is unresolved. Germline-derived CDR1 and CDR2 are SEHNR and FQNEAQ (reference sequence). Trimming removed 1 base at V and 0 bases at J, with 4 bases between. The CDR3 sequence is 15 residues long. The CDR3 DNA is TGTGCCAGCAGCTTAGAGGTCTCTGGGGCCAACGTCCTGACTTTC. It yields the protein CASSLEVSGANVLTF. Drawing the rest from reference TRBV7-9 and TRBJ2-6, the complete variable domain is DTGVSQNPRHKITKRGQNVTFRCDPISEHNRLYWYRQTLGQGPEFLTYFQNEAQLEKSRLLSDRFSAERPKGSFSTLEIQRTEQGDSAMYLCASSLEVSGANVLTFGAGSRLTVL.

This clonotype was observed at least ten times. The V and J genes are TRBV5-1 and TRBJ1-2; 12 positions match TRBD1. CDR1 and CDR2 from the germline V gene are SGHRS and YFSETQ. The trim removed 4 bases at V and 6 bases at J, leaving 13 bases unmatched. The CDR3 contains 17 residues. As DNA, the CDR3 is TGCGCCAGCAGCGAAAACCCCGGGACAGGGGGCGCAAATGGCTACACCTTC. Encoded protein: CASSENPGTGGANGYTF.

In its sample, this clonotype was seen many times. The J gene is TRBJ2-7, the V gene TRBV20-1; 12 positions match TRBD1. Germline assignment: CDR1 DFQATT and CDR2 SNEGSKA (reference sequence). V lost 0 bases, J lost 4 bases, and 4 bases stayed unmatched. This CDR3 is built from 15 residues. CDR3 DNA: TGCAGTGCTAGAGAGGGGACAGGGGGCCTTTACGAGCAGTACTTC. This sequence encodes CSAREGTGGLYEQYF.

The CDR3, as DNA: TGTGCCAGCTCACCATATATTCCGGCCGGCCGCACAGATACGCAGTATTTT. The encoded protein is CASSPYIPAGRTDTQYF. This chain links TRBV18 with TRBJ2-3; D unclear. Germline V gene lookup returns CDR1 KGHSH and CDR2 LQKENI. V lost 2 bases and J 1 base, leaving 16 bases between the germline ends. CDR3 length: 17 amino acids.

This clonotype was detected many times. The rearrangement uses TRBV7-9 and TRBJ2-7; 10 positions agree with TRBD1. The CDR3 has 15 amino acids. After removal of 3 bases from V and 4 bases from J, the junction contained 6 bases not matched to a gene. Per germline, CDR1 SEHNR and CDR2 FQNEAQ (reference sequence). CDR3 protein: CASSLGQGRPYEQYF. Here the CDR3 DNA reads TGTGCCAGCAGCTTGGGACAGGGGAGACCTTACGAGCAGTACTTC.